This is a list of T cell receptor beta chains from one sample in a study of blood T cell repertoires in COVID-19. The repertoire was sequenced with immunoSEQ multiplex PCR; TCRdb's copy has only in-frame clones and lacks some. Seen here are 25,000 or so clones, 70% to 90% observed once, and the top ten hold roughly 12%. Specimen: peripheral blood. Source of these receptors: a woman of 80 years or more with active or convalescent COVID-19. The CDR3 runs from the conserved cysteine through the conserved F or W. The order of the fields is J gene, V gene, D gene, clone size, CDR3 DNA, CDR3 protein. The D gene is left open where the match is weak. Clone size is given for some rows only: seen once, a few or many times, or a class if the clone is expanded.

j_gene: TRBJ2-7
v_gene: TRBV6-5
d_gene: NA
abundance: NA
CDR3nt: TGTGCCGCAGCGAGGGACACCCCCTACGAGCAGTACTTC
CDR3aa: CAAARDTPYEQYF

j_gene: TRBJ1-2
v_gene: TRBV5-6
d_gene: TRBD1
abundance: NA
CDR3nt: TGTGCCAGCAGAACACCGGGACAGGGGCTTAACTATGGCTACACCTTC
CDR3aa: CASRTPGQGLNYGYTF

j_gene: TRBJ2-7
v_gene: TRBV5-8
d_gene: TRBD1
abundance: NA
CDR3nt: TGTGCCAGCAGCAGGGCTGGGACAGGGGTCTACGAGCAGTACTTC
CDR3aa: CASSRAGTGVYEQYF

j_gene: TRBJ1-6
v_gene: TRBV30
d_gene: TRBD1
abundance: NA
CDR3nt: TGTGCCTGGAGTAACAGGGGATCCTATAATTCACCCCTCCACTTT
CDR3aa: CAWSNRGSYNSPLHF

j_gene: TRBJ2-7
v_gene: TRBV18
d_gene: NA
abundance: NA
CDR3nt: TGTGCCAGCTCACTGGGACTCAACTCCTACGAGCAGTACTTC
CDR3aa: CASSLGLNSYEQYF

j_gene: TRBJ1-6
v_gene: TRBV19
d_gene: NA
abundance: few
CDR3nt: TGTGCCAGTAGTCGCCGTCTGTACGGGACACAACAATGGACCCTCCACTTT
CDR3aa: CASSRRLYGTQQWTLHF

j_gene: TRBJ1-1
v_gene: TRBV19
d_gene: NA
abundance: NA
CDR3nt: TGTGCCAGTTACGGGGAAGGCACTGAAGCTTTCTTT
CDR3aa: CASYGEGTEAFF

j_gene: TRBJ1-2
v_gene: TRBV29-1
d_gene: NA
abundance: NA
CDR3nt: TGCAGTGTCAGCCGCGACACTAACTATGGCTACACCTTC
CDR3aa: CSVSRDTNYGYTF

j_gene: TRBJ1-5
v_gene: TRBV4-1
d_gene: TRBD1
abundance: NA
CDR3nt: TGCGCCAGCAGCCAAGTAGAAGGGGGCAAGCCCCAGCATTTT
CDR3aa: CASSQVEGGKPQHF

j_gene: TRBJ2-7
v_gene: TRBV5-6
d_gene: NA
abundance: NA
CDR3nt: TGTGCCAGCACCGCACTGGGCAGCTCCTACGAGCAGTACTTC
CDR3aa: CASTALGSSYEQYF

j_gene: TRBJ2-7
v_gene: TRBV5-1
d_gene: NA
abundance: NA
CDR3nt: TGCGCCAGCAGCCTGGTTGGGGTAGCGGCCTACGAGCAGTACTTC
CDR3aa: CASSLVGVAAYEQYF

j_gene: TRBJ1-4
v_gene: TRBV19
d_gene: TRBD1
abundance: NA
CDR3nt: TGTGCCAGTAGTACGGACAGGGCGGGAGGGGAAAAACTGTTTTTT
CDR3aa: CASSTDRAGGEKLFF

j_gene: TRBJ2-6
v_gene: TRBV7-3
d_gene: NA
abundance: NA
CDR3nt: TGTGCCAGCAGCCCTGGGGCGACGGGCGTCCTGACTTTC
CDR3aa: CASSPGATGVLTF

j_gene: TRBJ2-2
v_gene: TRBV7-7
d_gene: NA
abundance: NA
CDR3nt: TGTGCTAGCAGCCCAAACACCGGGGAGCTGTTTTTT
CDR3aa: CASSPNTGELFF

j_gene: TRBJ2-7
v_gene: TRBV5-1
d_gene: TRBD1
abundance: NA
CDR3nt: TGCGCCAGCAGCTTCGGGACAGGAGGGGTCGAGCAGTACTTC
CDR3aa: CASSFGTGGVEQYF

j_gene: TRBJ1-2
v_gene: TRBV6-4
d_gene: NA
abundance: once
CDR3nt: TGTGCCAGCAGTGACCCGATGAAACTTAACTATGGCTACACCTTC
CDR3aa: CASSDPMKLNYGYTF

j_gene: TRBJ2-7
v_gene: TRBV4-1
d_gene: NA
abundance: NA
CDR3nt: TGCGCCAGCAGCCTAAGTCCCCGGGGGGCTAAAAGCTCCTACGAGCAGTACTTC
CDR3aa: CASSLSPRGAKSSYEQYF

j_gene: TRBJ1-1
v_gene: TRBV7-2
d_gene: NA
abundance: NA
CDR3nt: TGTGCCAGCAAACCGGGGTTGCCAATCACTGAAGCTTTCTTT
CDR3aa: CASKPGLPITEAFF

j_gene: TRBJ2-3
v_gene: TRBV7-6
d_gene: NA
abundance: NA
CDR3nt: TGTGCCAGCAGCCCCCGCTTCCGGGAGAGAACAGATACGCAGTATTTT
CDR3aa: CASSPRFRERTDTQYF

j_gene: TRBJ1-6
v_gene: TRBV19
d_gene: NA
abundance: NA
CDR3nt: TGTGCCAGTAGCCCGACTGAGTCCAATAATTCACCCCTCCACTTT
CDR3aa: CASSPTESNNSPLHF

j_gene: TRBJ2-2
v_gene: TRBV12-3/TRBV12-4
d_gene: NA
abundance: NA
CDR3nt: TGTGCCAGCGACTCACGGGGCACCGGGGAGCTGTTTTTT
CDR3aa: CASDSRGTGELFF

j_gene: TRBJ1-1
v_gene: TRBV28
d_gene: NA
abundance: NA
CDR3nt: TGTGCCAGCACCACTTTGCGGGGTCTGGCTGAAGCTTTCTTT
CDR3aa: CASTTLRGLAEAFF

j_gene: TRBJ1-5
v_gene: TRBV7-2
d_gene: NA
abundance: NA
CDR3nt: TGTGCCAGCAGCTTACTGAGCGGGAGCGGCGATCAGCCCCAGCATTTT
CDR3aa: CASSLLSGSGDQPQHF

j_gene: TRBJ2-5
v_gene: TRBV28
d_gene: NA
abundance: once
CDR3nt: TGTGCCAGCAGGGGGGCCCTAGGGGAGACCCAGTACTTC
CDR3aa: CASRGALGETQYF

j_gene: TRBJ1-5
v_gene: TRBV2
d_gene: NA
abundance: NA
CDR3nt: TGTGCCAGCAGTAATCAGGGCTATAGCAATCAGCCCCAGCATTTT
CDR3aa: CASSNQGYSNQPQHF

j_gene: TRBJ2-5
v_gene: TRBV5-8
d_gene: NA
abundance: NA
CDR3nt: TGTGCCAGCAGCCGTACGTTGCAGGGGCAAGAGACCCAGTACTTC
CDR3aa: CASSRTLQGQETQYF

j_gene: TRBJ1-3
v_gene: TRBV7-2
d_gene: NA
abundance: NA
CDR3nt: TGTGCCAGCAGCCCCCCAGGGGCTTACTCTGGAAACACCATATATTTT
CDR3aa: CASSPPGAYSGNTIYF